The 8 T cell receptor beta chains listed next were all sequenced from one sample in a study of OX40 agonist ivuxolimab in advanced cancers. TCRdb's copy holds only in-frame clones and misses some; the assay was immunoSEQ multiplex PCR. Among approximately 74,000 clones, about nine tenths were seen once, and the ten largest hold around 1.9%. The specimen was CD4+ or CD8+ T cells sorted from blood, collected in a trial of the OX40 agonist ivuxolimab. The receptors were sampled from an adult with an advanced solid tumor such as melanoma, head and neck, liver or kidney cancer.

This clone was recorded once. The chain recombines TRBV7-6 with TRBJ2-1; 9 nucleotides align to TRBD2. The CDR3 covers 18 residues. Per germline, CDR1 SGHVS and CDR2 FNYEAQ. Trimming cost V 1 base and J 0 bases; bases outside gene matches: 7. CDR3 nucleotides: TGTGCCAGCAGCTTAGACGCTAGCGGGACGAGCTCCTACAATGAGCAGTTCTTC. Its protein product is CASSLDASGTSSYNEQFF.

The V gene is TRBV5-6, the J gene TRBJ1-2, with 10 bases that match TRBD1. Losses at the gene ends were 4 bases for V and 7 bases for J; bases not matched to a gene: 10. Germline CDR1 is SGHDT and CDR2 is YYEEEE. This CDR3 comprises 15 residues. The CDR3 loop reads CASSEPGQGRRGYTF. CDR3 nucleotides: TGTGCCAGCAGCGAACCGGGACAGGGGAGACGTGGCTACACCTTC.

This chain uses TRBV28 with TRBJ1-2, with 8 bases matching TRBD1. Germline trimming cut 1 base from V and 2 bases from J; bases unmatched to any gene: 6. Germline V lookup: CDR1 MDHEN, CDR2 SYDVKM. This CDR3 is 16 amino acids long. Here the CDR3 DNA reads TGTGCCAGCAGTTTATACCACACAGGGGGAAACTATGGCTACACCTTC. Amino acid sequence: CASSLYHTGGNYGYTF.

The V and J genes are TRBV4-2 and TRBJ1-1; 7 nucleotides agree with TRBD1. This CDR3 spans 14 amino acids. In germline, CDR1 is LGHNA, CDR2 YNFKEQ. Trimming at V came to 0 bases and at J to 3 bases, leaving 1 base not matched to a gene. In DNA form, the CDR3 reads TGTGCCAGCAGCCAAGACCAGGGGGACACTGAAGCTTTCTTT. Translated, it gives CASSQDQGDTEAFF.

This rearrangement joins TRBV7-3 to TRBJ2-1; no clear D. The CDR3 runs 13 residues. CDR1 and CDR2 from the germline V gene are SGHTA and FQGTGA. The V and J ends lost 2 bases and 2 bases respectively, with 4 bases between them. The CDR3 reads CASSLAPYNEQFF. CDR3 nucleotide sequence: TGTGCCAGCAGCTTAGCGCCCTACAATGAGCAGTTCTTC. The full variable domain, its missing parts supplied by reference TRBV7-3 and TRBJ2-1, is GAGVSQTPSNKVTEKGKYVELRCDPISGHTALYWYRQSLGQGPEFLIYFQGTGAADDSGLPNDRFFAVRPEGSVSTLKIQRTERGDSAVYLCASSLAPYNEQFFGPGTRLTVL.

The J gene is TRBJ2-5, the V gene TRBV6-1; 9 bases agree with TRBD2. This CDR3 is 14 amino acids long. Germline lookup yields CDR1 MNHNS and CDR2 SASEGT. V shed 8 bases, J shed 4 bases, and the junction held 8 bases outside the gene matches. The CDR3 bases are TGTGCCAGCCAGCTAGCGGGGACGGGAGAGACCCAGTACTTC. Translated, it gives CASQLAGTGETQYF.

This sequence joins TRBV5-5 and TRBJ2-7; the match to TRBD2 covers 9 bases. The trim removed 4 bases at V and 2 bases at J, leaving 19 bases unmatched. This CDR3 contains 19 residues. Germline-derived CDR1 and CDR2 are SGHKS and YYEKEE (reference sequence). The CDR3 bases are TGTGCCAGCAGCGGGGGCGAGAGACTAGCGGAGGGTGGGCCCTACGAGCAGTACTTC. Translated, it gives CASSGGERLAEGGPYEQYF.

V usage is TRBV11-2 and J usage is TRBJ1-1; the D is unclear. V gave up 5 bases and J gave up 6 bases, with 16 bases separating them. CDR1 and CDR2 (germline): SGHAT, FQNNGV. This CDR3 has 14 amino acids. The CDR3 sequence is CASSLTYEGPEAFF. The CDR3 DNA is TGTGCCAGCAGCCTTACATACGAGGGTCCTGAAGCTTTCTTT.